This T cell receptor beta chain emerged from a study of spatial heterogeneity in lung cancer. Across the whole study: In tumor regions TCR transcript counts correlated strongly with a matched bulk RNA-seq T cell module score. General study points: Counts of expanded intratumoral alpha and beta TCRs tracked tumor mutation counts.

Time point noted: sample taken at primary tumor resection. CDR1 is SGHTA and CDR2 is FQGNSA in the germline V gene. Trimming left V 1 base short and J 5 bases short, with 12 bases between. CDR3 length: 14 residues. A single record per CDR3 protein comes from TCRdb applying MiXCR to the 5' RACE reads. The profile shows about 7,600 distinct CDR3 sequences, 9.5% to 12% of them singletons. This clonotype was picked up many times. The antigen remains unidentified. The input for sequencing was lung tumor tissue, taken at surgery. The receptor was derived from a female donor with early-stage non-small cell lung cancer. This chain uses TRBV7-2 with TRBJ2-7; D is ambiguous. The chain's CDR3 is CASSLEGSLDEQYF. The CDR3 bases are TGTGCCAGCAGCTTAGAGGGATCCCTCGACGAGCAGTACTTC.